What follows are 25 T cell receptor beta chains derived from one specimen sequenced in a study of cytomegalovirus exposure and HLA in healthy donors (dated by TCRdb to between 2016 and 2019). The library relied on the immunoSEQ multiplex PCR assay. For the multiplex PCR, a mixture combining 60 forward primers for TCR Vbeta segments and 13 reverse primers for TCR Jbeta segments was used. This immuneACCESS table, as held by TCRdb, lists in-frame sequences with V and J called but not all clones. Of the missing ones, under half trace to an unresolved V gene in checked studies; the others have no known cause. Across this sample there are 170,000 or so clones, with about four fifths seen only once. The ten most abundant clones make up more than 0.35% of the sample. The specimen was PBMCs. The receptors shown here come from a boy aged 2 to 10 in good health and CMV-seronegative.

The J gene is TRBJ2-2, the V gene TRBV7-9; D possibly corresponds to TRBD2 (5 bases). The CDR3 contains 17 residues. The V end lost 0 bases, the J end lost 0 bases, and 11 bases lay between the germline ends. The germline V gene encodes CDR1 SEHNR and CDR2 FQNEAQ (reference sequence). The chain's CDR3 is CASSLAGRVPNTGELFF. The CDR3, as DNA: TGTGCCAGCAGCTTAGCGGGGAGAGTACCGAACACCGGGGAGCTGTTTTTT.

The J gene is TRBJ2-3, the V gene TRBV5-1; tentatively, D is TRBD2 (6 bases). The V gene's germline CDR1 is SGHRS and CDR2 YFSETQ. This CDR3 is built from 15 residues. V was clipped by 4 bases and J by 4 bases, with 16 bases between them. The CDR3 is CASSGETSSADTQYF. CDR3 DNA sequence: TGCGCCAGCAGCGGGGAGACTAGTTCGGCAGATACGCAGTATTTT.

The chain is built from TRBV2 and TRBJ2-7; D uncertain. Per the germline V gene, CDR1 is SNHLY and CDR2 is FYNNEI. This CDR3 has 11 amino acids. Trimming cost V 8 bases and J 0 bases, with 5 bases left between them. CDR3 in DNA: TGTGCCAGCGCCTACTCCTACGAGCAGTACTTC. It yields the protein CASAYSYEQYF.

In DNA, the CDR3 is TGTGCCAGCAGCTTGGACAGGGCGGTTGGAAACACCATATATTTT. It is translated as CASSLDRAVGNTIYF. The chain uses TRBV7-8 and TRBJ1-3, with 8 bases identical to TRBD1. This CDR3 is 15 amino acids long. The germline V gene has CDR1 SGHVS and CDR2 FQNEAQ. V shed 3 bases and J 3 bases; nucleotides not matched to a gene: 4.

J is TRBJ1-1 and V is TRBV18; TRBD1 matches 7 bases. The junction had 3 bases not matched to a gene; V was cut back by 0 bases and J by 2 bases. The CDR3 has 15 amino acids. Germline values: CDR1 KGHSH, CDR2 LQKENI. The CDR3 DNA follows: TGTGCCAGCTCACCACCAGGGGGCCTAAACACTGAAGCTTTCTTT. Translation: CASSPPGGLNTEAFF.

The chain couples TRBV15 to TRBJ2-1; possibly TRBD1 for D (5 bases). In germline, CDR1 is LNHNV, CDR2 YYDKDF (reference sequence). Trimming took 4 bases from V and 8 from J, leaving 9 bases between them. CDR3 length: 12 residues. CDR3 DNA sequence: TGTGCCACCAGCAAACGCAGGGATGAGCAGTTCTTC. As protein: CATSKRRDEQFF.

This chain joins TRBV5-4 and TRBJ2-1; weak D call: TRBD2 (6 bases). The V gene's germline CDR1 is SGHNT and CDR2 YYREEE (reference sequence). The CDR3 has 16 amino acids. Trimming shortened V by 0 bases and J by 4 bases, and 14 bases separated the two germline ends. CDR3 DNA sequence: TGTGCCAGCAGCTTGGAGGGCGGGATGGGGTACAATGAGCAGTTCTTC. Amino acids: CASSLEGGMGYNEQFF.

This clone was recorded a few times. The rearrangement links TRBV5-4 to TRBJ1-1, with D perhaps TRBD1 (6 bases). Germline lookup yields CDR1 SGHNT and CDR2 YYREEE (reference sequence). Trimming pared 3 bases from V and 5 bases from J, leaving 17 bases between. The CDR3 loop spans 15 amino acids. CDR3 nucleotides: TGTGCCAGCAGCTCCCTGGACAGAAGGGATACTGAAGCTTTCTTT. It specifies CASSSLDRRDTEAFF.

CDR3 region: CASSFLLQQGNTEAFF. In DNA, the CDR3 is TGTGCCAGCAGCTTTTTATTACAGCAGGGGAACACTGAAGCTTTCTTT. The V call is TRBV5-6, the J call TRBJ1-1; a possible D gene is TRBD1 (5 bases). CDR3 length: 16 residues. V was clipped by 2 bases and J by 1 base, with 15 bases between them. Germline V CDR1 and CDR2: SGHDT, YYEEEE.

The rearrangement joins TRBV10-3 to TRBJ1-1, with 9 nucleotides matching TRBD1. J was trimmed by 2 bases and V by 6 bases; bases with no gene match: 4. Germline V lookup: CDR1 ENHRY, CDR2 SYGVKD. The CDR3 covers 14 residues. The CDR3 is CAIRGDRDNTEAFF. In DNA form, the CDR3 reads TGTGCCATCAGGGGGGACAGGGATAACACTGAAGCTTTCTTT.

The chain couples TRBV6-5 to TRBJ2-1, with D uncertain. The CDR3 spans 14 residues. Germline values: CDR1 MNHEY, CDR2 SVGAGI. V gave up 2 bases and J gave up 4 bases, with 9 bases separating them. In DNA form, the CDR3 reads TGTGCCAGCAGTTACCAATCCAGTTACAATGAGCAGTTCTTC. Its translation is CASSYQSSYNEQFF.

The chain links TRBV9 to TRBJ2-1, with D possibly matching TRBD2 (5 bases). Trimming cost V 6 bases and J 5 bases, with 15 bases left between them. Per germline, CDR1 SGDLS and CDR2 YYNGEE. This CDR3 spans 14 amino acids. The CDR3, as DNA: TGTGCCAGCAACGCCCGGGGAGTAAACAATGAGCAGTTCTTC. It yields the protein CASNARGVNNEQFF.

This CDR3 is CASSLGQGWGYTF. CDR3 nucleotide sequence: TGTGCCAGCAGCTTAGGACAGGGCTGGGGCTACACCTTC. The chain couples TRBV7-2 to TRBJ1-2, with TRBD1 matching 7 bases. Per germline, CDR1 SGHTA and CDR2 FQGNSA. The CDR3 covers 13 residues. The V and J ends lost 1 base and 8 bases, in that order; junction bases with no gene match: 4.

This clone has a handful of counts. The chain recombines TRBV4-1 with TRBJ1-1, with 8 bases that match TRBD1. The CDR3 totals 15 residues. Trimming removed 3 bases from V and 11 bases from J; junction bases left unmatched: 14. CDR1 is MGHRA, CDR2 YSYEKL, per germline. This chain's CDR3 is CASSQSYGQGLDAFF. CDR3 bases: TGCGCCAGCAGCCAGTCATATGGACAGGGATTGGATGCTTTCTTT.

This chain links TRBV9 with TRBJ1-3; perhaps TRBD1 as D (6 bases). This CDR3 contains 16 residues. V shed 3 bases and J shed 7 bases, with 20 bases lying between them. Germline CDR1 is SGDLS and CDR2 is YYNGEE. The CDR3 loop reads CASSAPGTPLQNTIYF. CDR3 coding DNA: TGTGCCAGCAGCGCCCCCGGGACACCTCTCCAGAACACCATATATTTT.

This chain links TRBV10-2 with TRBJ1-5, with a possible D match to TRBD1 (5 bases). With 5 bases removed from V and 4 bases from J, the gap between germline ends came to 18 bases. From germline, CDR1 is WSHSY and CDR2 SAAADI. CDR3 length: 16 residues. The CDR3 reads CASSKTGQGLNQPQHF. CDR3 nucleotides: TGCGCCAGCAGTAAAACGGGCCAGGGCCTGAATCAGCCCCAGCATTTT.

The rearrangement links TRBV10-3 to TRBJ1-1, with D tentatively TRBD1 (6 bases). With 3 bases removed from V and 4 bases from J, the gap between germline ends came to 12 bases. CDR1 ENHRY and CDR2 SYGVKD come from the germline V gene. The CDR3 is 14 amino acids. The CDR3 loop reads CAISDWQGSTEAFF. DNA for the CDR3: TGTGCCATCAGTGATTGGCAGGGGTCCACTGAAGCTTTCTTT.

V is TRBV29-1 and J is TRBJ2-3, with TRBD1 matching 9 bases. The CDR3 is 14 residues long. The trim removed 3 bases at V and 3 bases at J, leaving 4 bases unmatched. Germline V gene data show CDR1 as SQVTM and CDR2 as ANQGSEA. CDR3 coding DNA: TGCAGCGTTGAGGCGGGACAGGGAACAGATACGCAGTATTTT. Translated: CSVEAGQGTDTQYF.

V gene TRBV7-2 combines with J gene TRBJ1-1; the match to TRBD1 covers 8 bases. The CDR3 contains 18 residues. Germline V lookup: CDR1 SGHTA, CDR2 FQGNSA. V lost 5 bases to trimming and J lost 3 bases; unmatched junction nucleotides: 17. The CDR3 DNA is TGTGCCAGCAGCCAAATCCGAATTTCAGGGGGCGTGGACACTGAAGCTTTCTTT. This codes for CASSQIRISGGVDTEAFF.

As DNA, the CDR3 is TGTGCCAGCACCAGACGGACAGGATCCACAGATACGCAGTATTTT. This codes for CASTRRTGSTDTQYF. The chain links TRBV6-6 to TRBJ2-3, with TRBD1 matching over 7 bases. V was pared by 7 bases and J by 2 bases, with 9 bases of the junction left unmatched. The CDR3 is made up of 15 amino acids. Germline CDR1 MNHNY, CDR2 SVGAGI (reference sequence).

The V gene is TRBV7-2, the J gene TRBJ2-7, with a weak D call TRBD1 (5 bases). V lost 3 bases, J lost 3 bases, and 6 bases lay in between. From germline, CDR1 is SGHTA and CDR2 FQGNSA. This CDR3 comprises 12 residues. The CDR3 DNA reads as TGTGCCAGCAGCTTCGACAGCTACGAGCAGTACTTC. This sequence encodes CASSFDSYEQYF.

The V and J genes are TRBV5-4 and TRBJ2-7; 9 positions agree with TRBD1. Trimming took 4 bases from V and 5 from J; bases not matched to a gene: 10. CDR1 is SGHNT, CDR2 YYREEE, per germline (reference sequence). CDR3 size: 15 residues. CDR3 nucleotides: TGTGCCAGCAGCCCGGGACAGGGCCCTCGGGACGAGCAGTACTTC. Its protein product is CASSPGQGPRDEQYF.

In this sample, this clone turned up once. This CDR3 is CASSGAYEQYF. For the CDR3, the DNA is TGTGCCAGCAGTGGAGCCTACGAGCAGTACTTC. The rearrangement uses TRBV6-1 and TRBJ2-7; D not resolved. The V gene lost 4 bases and the J gene lost 2 bases, with 3 bases spanning the gap. The germline V gene has CDR1 MNHNS and CDR2 SASEGT. The CDR3 has 11 residues.

The rearrangement uses TRBV5-1 and TRBJ1-2, with TRBD1 matching over 12 bases. The CDR3 extends over 17 amino acids. The germline CDR1 and CDR2 sequences are SGHRS and YFSETQ. Trimming removed 5 bases from V and 4 bases from J; junction bases left unmatched: 12. The CDR3 loop is CASRAGTGGASGYGYTF. The CDR3 coding sequence is TGCGCCAGCAGGGCCGGGACAGGGGGCGCGAGCGGCTATGGCTACACCTTC.

The V gene is TRBV27, the J gene TRBJ1-2; 8 bases fit TRBD1. The CDR3 spans 13 residues. The junction had 2 bases not matched to a gene; V was cut back by 5 bases and J by 3 bases. Germline CDR1 and CDR2: MNHEY and SMNVEV (reference sequence). The CDR3 nucleotides read TGTGCCAGCAGTCTGACAGGGGACTATGGCTACACCTTC. Translated, it gives CASSLTGDYGYTF.